The source of this T cell receptor (beta chain) is a study of blood T cell repertoires in COVID-19. Germline V gene lookup returns CDR1 SGHRS and CDR2 YFSETQ. V was trimmed by 2 bases and J by 1 base, leaving 7 bases between them. This CDR3 comprises 14 residues. Measured with immunoSEQ multiplex PCR; TCRdb has only the in-frame clones, and not every one. The sample records roughly 100,000 clones, 84% being singletons. This rearrangement joins TRBV5-1 to TRBJ1-3; the D gene is possibly TRBD1 (5 bases). Input material: peripheral blood. This receptor was taken from a man between 35 and 55 years old with active or convalescent COVID-19. CDR3 loop: CASSFGGSGNTIYF. DNA for the CDR3: TGCGCCAGCAGCTTCGGGGGGTCTGGAAACACCATATATTTT.